This is a list of T cell receptor beta chains from one sample in a study of shared clonotypes between healthy human individuals. Profiled with immunoSEQ multiplex PCR; TCRdb holds only in-frame clones, not every one. The data contain 1.4 million to 1.5 million clones, 96% of them singletons. Sequencing input: naive CD4+ T cells sorted from blood. These receptors all come from a man between 25 and 39 years old in good health. The CDR3 runs from the conserved cysteine through the conserved F or W. Fields, in order: V gene, D gene, clone size, J gene, CDR3 protein, CDR3 DNA. The D gene is left open where the match is weak. Not every row has a clone size; where given, it reads once, few, many or a size class.

V gene: TRBV10-3
D gene: TRBD1
clone size: NA
J gene: TRBJ1-1
CDR3 protein: CAISEPGQATEAFF
CDR3 DNA: TGTGCCATCAGTGAACCGGGACAGGCAACTGAAGCTTTCTTT

V gene: TRBV7-9
D gene: NA
clone size: NA
J gene: TRBJ2-3
CDR3 protein: CASSERTVMNTQYF
CDR3 DNA: TGTGCCAGCAGCGAGCGAACGGTGATGAATACGCAGTATTTT

V gene: TRBV5-1
D gene: NA
clone size: NA
J gene: TRBJ1-1
CDR3 protein: CASSLNRLFTEAFF
CDR3 DNA: TGCGCCAGCAGCTTGAACAGACTCTTCACTGAAGCTTTCTTT

V gene: TRBV28
D gene: TRBD1
clone size: NA
J gene: TRBJ1-5
CDR3 protein: CASSFRGQGQPQHF
CDR3 DNA: TGTGCCAGCAGTTTCAGGGGGCAGGGGCAGCCCCAGCATTTT

V gene: TRBV2
D gene: TRBD1
clone size: once
J gene: TRBJ2-7
CDR3 protein: CASSAGQGWYEQYF
CDR3 DNA: TGTGCCAGCAGTGCGGGACAGGGTTGGTACGAGCAGTACTTC

V gene: TRBV18
D gene: NA
clone size: NA
J gene: TRBJ2-1
CDR3 protein: CASSPSASSYNEQFF
CDR3 DNA: TGTGCCAGCTCTCCCTCGGCGAGCTCCTACAATGAGCAGTTCTTC

V gene: TRBV19
D gene: TRBD2
clone size: NA
J gene: TRBJ2-3
CDR3 protein: CASSTKTGTSDRRDTQYF
CDR3 DNA: TGTGCCAGTAGTACGAAAACCGGGACTAGCGATCGGCGGGATACGCAGTATTTT

V gene: TRBV7-4
D gene: TRBD2
clone size: NA
J gene: TRBJ2-7
CDR3 protein: CASSLAGTSGRADYEQYF
CDR3 DNA: TGTGCCAGCAGCTTAGCAGGGACTAGCGGGAGGGCCGACTACGAGCAGTACTTC

V gene: TRBV5-1
D gene: NA
clone size: NA
J gene: TRBJ2-5
CDR3 protein: CASSFGSLGETQYF
CDR3 DNA: TGCGCCAGCAGCTTCGGCTCCCTGGGAGAGACCCAGTACTTC

V gene: TRBV19
D gene: TRBD1
clone size: NA
J gene: TRBJ2-2
CDR3 protein: CASSRTTGGLGKTGELFF
CDR3 DNA: TGTGCCAGTAGTAGAACGACAGGGGGCTTGGGGAAAACCGGGGAGCTGTTTTTT

V gene: TRBV25-1
D gene: NA
clone size: NA
J gene: TRBJ2-1
CDR3 protein: CASSEFPGSAYNEQFF
CDR3 DNA: TGTGCCAGCAGTGAATTCCCAGGGAGTGCCTACAATGAGCAGTTCTTC

V gene: TRBV7-9
D gene: NA
clone size: NA
J gene: TRBJ2-2
CDR3 protein: CVSSLWSSRRGELFF
CDR3 DNA: TGTGTCAGCAGCTTGTGGTCTAGTCGTCGCGGGGAGCTGTTTTTT

V gene: TRBV7-2
D gene: NA
clone size: NA
J gene: TRBJ2-7
CDR3 protein: CASSLGHTHYEQYF
CDR3 DNA: TGTGCCAGCAGCTTAGGGCACACCCACTACGAGCAGTACTTC